The next 19 T cell receptor beta chains were all read from a single sample in a study of long-term antiretroviral therapy in people with HIV. Running of the v3.0 immunoSEQ assay took place at survey level. TCRdb keeps only in-frame clones here, not all; method: immunoSEQ multiplex PCR. The table shows tens of thousands of clones, with around 84% occurring only once. This material consisted of unsorted PBMCs, taken 2.3 years after starting antiretroviral therapy. Every receptor here comes from a man aged 40-49 years with HIV.

The J gene is TRBJ2-5, the V gene TRBV30, with D maybe TRBD2 (5 bases). This CDR3 is built from 13 residues. V lost 6 bases and J lost 1, with 12 bases in between. Germline-derived CDR1 and CDR2 are GTSNPN and SVGIG (reference sequence). The CDR3 DNA sequence: TGTGCCTGCCCCGGGGAGACCCAAGAGACCCAGTACTTC. This codes for CACPGETQETQYF.

The CDR3 protein is CAWSGITAVSGNTIYF. CDR3 bases: TGTGCCTGGAGTGGAATCACCGCCGTCTCTGGAAACACCATATATTTT. The rearrangement uses TRBV30 and TRBJ1-3; D is undetermined. CDR3 length equals 16 residues. The germline V and J ends were trimmed by 1 base and 0 bases, with 13 bases remaining between them. Germline CDR1 reads GTSNPN; CDR2 reads SVGIG (reference sequence).

The chain joins TRBV7-9 to TRBJ2-5, with TRBD1 matching 9 bases. The CDR3 has 16 residues. Trimming removed 0 bases from V and 3 bases from J; junction bases left unmatched: 5. Germline CDR1 is SEHNR and CDR2 is FQNEAQ (reference sequence). CDR3 in amino acids: CASSLATGGEEETQYF. CDR3 coding DNA: TGTGCCAGCAGCTTAGCGACAGGGGGAGAGGAAGAGACCCAGTACTTC.

The chain joins TRBV28 to TRBJ1-2, with TRBD1 matching over 8 bases. Unmatched junction bases numbered 3, after V lost 1 base and J lost 5 bases. CDR1 and CDR2 (germline): MDHEN, SYDVKM. The CDR3 spans 14 residues. Written as DNA, the CDR3 is TGTGCCAGCAGTTTATCGGACAGGGTTTATGGCTACACCTTC. As protein: CASSLSDRVYGYTF.

V is TRBV14 and J is TRBJ1-2, with D unresolved. The CDR3 runs 16 residues. CDR1 is SGHDN and CDR2 is FVKESK in the germline V gene. The ends were cut back, 4 bases at V and 1 base at J, with 16 bases in the middle. As DNA, the CDR3 is TGTGCCAGCAGCCTCCGCAGGAGTCAAGTTAACTATGGCTACACCTTC. Protein product: CASSLRRSQVNYGYTF.

J is TRBJ1-1 and V is TRBV5-6; D unresolved. The CDR3 spans 16 residues. V was pared by 0 bases and J by 3 bases, with 15 bases between. Germline lookup yields CDR1 SGHDT and CDR2 YYEEEE. In DNA, the CDR3 is TGTGCCAGCAGCTTGGGTGGAGCCCCGACCTACACTGAAGCTTTCTTT. Protein sequence: CASSLGGAPTYTEAFF.

This clone has just one count. The V gene is TRBV2, the J gene TRBJ1-5; D call uncertain. Germline V gene sequence: CDR1 SNHLY, CDR2 FYNNEI. Deletions cut 5 bases from V and 0 bases from J, with 8 bases between. This CDR3 is 14 amino acids long. CDR3 region: CASSLKYSNQPQHF. The DNA for the CDR3 is TGTGCCAGCAGTTTGAAGTATAGCAATCAGCCCCAGCATTTT. Filled out from reference TRBV2 and TRBJ1-5, the complete variable domain reads EPEVTQTPSHQVTQMGQEVILRCVPISNHLYFYWYRQILGQKVEFLVSFYNNEISEKSEIFDDQFSVERPDGSNFTLKIRSTKLEDSAMYFCASSLKYSNQPQHFGDGTRLSIL.

This clone showed up just once. V and J are TRBV7-2 and TRBJ2-3, with D uncertain. Germline CDR1 reads SGHTA; CDR2 reads FQGNSA. The V and J ends lost 5 bases and 0 bases respectively, with 12 bases between them. The CDR3 loop spans 15 amino acids. CDR3 DNA sequence: TGTGCCAGCAGCCCCCGCTACAGCAGCACAGATACGCAGTATTTT. It translates to CASSPRYSSTDTQYF. Full variable domain (rest looked up from reference TRBV7-2 and TRBJ2-3): GAGVSQSPSNKVTEKGKDVELRCDPISGHTALYWYRQSLGQGLEFLIYFQGNSAPDKSGLPSDRFSAERTGGSVSTLTIQRTQQEDSAVYLCASSPRYSSTDTQYFGPGTRLTVL.

This clone was detected only once. The rearrangement links TRBV7-6 to TRBJ2-2; 14 bases fit TRBD2. The junction had 9 bases not matched to a gene; V was cut back by 3 bases and J by 6 bases. This CDR3 is built from 18 residues. Germline values: CDR1 SGHVS, CDR2 FNYEAQ. The CDR3 reads CASSFRTSGGIGPGELFF. The DNA of the CDR3 is TGTGCCAGCAGCTTTCGGACTAGCGGGGGGATAGGGCCCGGGGAGCTGTTTTTT.

The chain has TRBV5-6 and TRBJ2-5, with D perhaps matching TRBD1 (6 bases). TRBJ2-7 explains the end of the DNA better; the J call may be wrong. CDR1 and CDR2 from the germline V gene are SGHDT and YYEEEE. The CDR3 spans 15 residues. The CDR3 sequence: CASSRKGVPRGEQYF. CDR3 coding DNA: TGTGCCAGCAGCCGAAAGGGGGTTCCCCGGGGCGAGCAGTACTTC.

V gene TRBV6-1 combines with J gene TRBJ2-5, with D perhaps TRBD2 (6 bases). The V and J ends lost 3 bases and 2 bases respectively, with 7 bases between them. CDR1 is MNHNS and CDR2 is SASEGT in the germline V gene. There are 13 residues in the CDR3. The CDR3: CASSEAGQETQYF. In DNA, the CDR3 is TGTGCCAGCAGTGAGGCGGGGCAAGAGACCCAGTACTTC.

The rearrangement uses TRBV19 and TRBJ1-2, with D perhaps matching TRBD1 (6 bases). The germline V gene has CDR1 LNHDA and CDR2 SQIVND (reference sequence). The CDR3 runs 16 residues. The V gene lost 3 bases and the J gene lost 2 bases, with 16 bases spanning the gap. The CDR3 nucleotides read TGTGCCAGTAGTATGGATCCGGGGGGCTCCAACTATGGCTACACCTTC. Translation: CASSMDPGGSNYGYTF.

The chain is built from TRBV5-1 and TRBJ1-1, with 7 bases identical to TRBD1. This CDR3 spans 13 amino acids. With 3 bases clipped from V and 8 bases from J, the junction kept 7 bases outside the gene matches. CDR1 SGHRS and CDR2 YFSETQ come from the germline V gene. CDR3: CASSWGQKLEAFF. CDR3 DNA sequence: TGCGCCAGCAGCTGGGGACAGAAATTAGAAGCTTTCTTT.

The V gene is TRBV19, the J gene TRBJ2-2; D uncertain. Germline V gene data show CDR1 as LNHDA and CDR2 as SQIVND (reference sequence). The CDR3 spans 14 residues. V was shortened by 1 base and J by 5 bases, with 8 bases between the two germline ends. CDR3: CASSIGQGTGELFF. The DNA of the CDR3 is TGTGCCAGTAGTATAGGTCAAGGGACCGGGGAGCTGTTTTTT.

The chain combines TRBV6-4 with TRBJ2-7; D may be TRBD2 (5 bases). This CDR3 spans 16 amino acids. The V gene's germline CDR1 is MRHNA and CDR2 SNTAGT. V was trimmed by 1 base and J by 0 bases, leaving 13 bases between them. The CDR3 protein is CASSDCRLGSSYEQYF. DNA of the CDR3: TGTGCCAGCAGTGACTGTAGACTGGGGAGCTCCTACGAGCAGTACTTC.

The sample holds a few counts of this clone. V gene TRBV11-3 combines with J gene TRBJ2-5; D unclear. The germline gives CDR1 SGHNT, CDR2 YENEEA. V dropped 5 bases and J dropped 1 base, with 11 bases sitting between them. The length of the CDR3 is 14 residues. The CDR3 protein is CASSPGRSQETQYF. The CDR3 coding sequence is TGTGCCAGCAGCCCCGGACGCAGCCAAGAGACCCAGTACTTC.

This rearrangement joins TRBV27 to TRBJ1-2, with D perhaps matching TRBD1 (5 bases). V was clipped by 5 bases and J by 5 bases, with 24 bases between them. The CDR3 has 17 residues. CDR1 and CDR2 (germline): MNHEY, SMNVEV (reference sequence). The CDR3 protein is CASSPGTLTQGVYGYTF. CDR3 DNA sequence: TGTGCCAGCAGTCCCGGAACGTTAACCCAGGGAGTGTATGGCTACACCTTC.

The CDR3 DNA sequence: TGTGCCATCAGAGAAGGGACAGGTACCTACGAGCAGTACTTC. It is translated as CAIREGTGTYEQYF. J is TRBJ2-7 and V is TRBV10-3, with 8 bases fitting TRBD1. The CDR3 is 14 residues long. Germline lookup yields CDR1 ENHRY and CDR2 SYGVKD. V lost 6 bases to trimming and J lost 2 bases; unmatched junction nucleotides: 6.

The gene calls are TRBV19 and TRBJ1-1; maybe TRBD1 (6 bases). The CDR3 spans 14 residues. V was clipped by 5 bases and J by 6 bases, with 16 bases between them. From germline, CDR1 is LNHDA and CDR2 SQIVND (reference sequence). In DNA, the CDR3 is TGTGCCAGTAGTCCGTACAGGGCGAGCCCTGAAGCTTTCTTT. The encoded protein is CASSPYRASPEAFF.